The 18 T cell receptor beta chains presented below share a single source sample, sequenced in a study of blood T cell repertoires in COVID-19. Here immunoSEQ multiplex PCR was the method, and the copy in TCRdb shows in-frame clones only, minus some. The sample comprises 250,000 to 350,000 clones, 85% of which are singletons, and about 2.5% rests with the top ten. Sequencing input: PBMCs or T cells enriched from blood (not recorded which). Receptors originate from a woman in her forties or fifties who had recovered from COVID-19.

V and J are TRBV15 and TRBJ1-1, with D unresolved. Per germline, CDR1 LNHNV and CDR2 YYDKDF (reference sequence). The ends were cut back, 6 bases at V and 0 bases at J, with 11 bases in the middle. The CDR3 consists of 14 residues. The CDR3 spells CATRGRNMNTEAFF. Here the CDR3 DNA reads TGTGCCACCAGGGGCAGGAATATGAACACTGAAGCTTTCTTT. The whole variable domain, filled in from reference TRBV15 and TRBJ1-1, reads DAMVIQNPRYQVTQFGKPVTLSCSQTLNHNVMYWYQQKSSQAPKLLFHYYDKDFNNEADTPDNFQSRRPNTSFCFLDIRSPGLGDTAMYLCATRGRNMNTEAFFGQGTRLTVV.

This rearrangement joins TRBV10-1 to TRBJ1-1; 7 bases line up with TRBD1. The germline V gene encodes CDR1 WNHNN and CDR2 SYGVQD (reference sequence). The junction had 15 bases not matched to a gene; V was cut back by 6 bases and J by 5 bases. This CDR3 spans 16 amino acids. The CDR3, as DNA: TGCGCCAGCAGCAAAAGGAAGGGACAGACTATTACTGAAGCTTTCTTT. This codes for CASSKRKGQTITEAFF.

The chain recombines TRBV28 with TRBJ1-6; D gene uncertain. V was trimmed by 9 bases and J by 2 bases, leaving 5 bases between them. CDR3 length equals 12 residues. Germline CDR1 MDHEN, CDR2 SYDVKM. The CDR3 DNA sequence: TGTGCCAGTGTAACCTATAATTCACCCCTCCACTTT. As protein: CASVTYNSPLHF.

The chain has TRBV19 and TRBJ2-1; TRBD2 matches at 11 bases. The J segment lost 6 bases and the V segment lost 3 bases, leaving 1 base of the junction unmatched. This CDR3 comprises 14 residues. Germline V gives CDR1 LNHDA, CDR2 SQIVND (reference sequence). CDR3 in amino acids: CASSMTSGANEQFF. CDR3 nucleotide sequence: TGTGCCAGTAGTATGACTAGCGGGGCCAATGAGCAGTTCTTC.

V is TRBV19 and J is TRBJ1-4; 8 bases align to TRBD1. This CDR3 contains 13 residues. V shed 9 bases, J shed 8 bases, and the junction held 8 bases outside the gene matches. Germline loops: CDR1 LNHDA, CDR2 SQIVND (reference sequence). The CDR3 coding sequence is TGTGCCAGCTCCGGGACAGGCGCGGAAAAACTGTTTTTT. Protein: CASSGTGAEKLFF.

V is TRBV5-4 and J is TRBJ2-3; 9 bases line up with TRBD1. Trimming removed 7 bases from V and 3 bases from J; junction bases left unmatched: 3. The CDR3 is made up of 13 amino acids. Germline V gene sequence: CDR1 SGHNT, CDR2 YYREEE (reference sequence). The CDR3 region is CASWDRVTDTQYF. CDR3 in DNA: TGTGCCAGCTGGGACAGGGTAACAGATACGCAGTATTTT.

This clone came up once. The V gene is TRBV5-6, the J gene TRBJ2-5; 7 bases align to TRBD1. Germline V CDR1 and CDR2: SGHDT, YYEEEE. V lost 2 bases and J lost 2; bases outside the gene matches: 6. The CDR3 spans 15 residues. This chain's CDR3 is CASSFRQGLQETQYF. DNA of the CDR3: TGTGCCAGCAGCTTTAGACAGGGCTTGCAAGAGACCCAGTACTTC.

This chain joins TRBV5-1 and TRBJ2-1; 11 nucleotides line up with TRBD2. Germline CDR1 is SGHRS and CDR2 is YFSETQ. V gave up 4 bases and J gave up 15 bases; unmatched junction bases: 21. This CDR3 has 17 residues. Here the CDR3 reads CASSQLTPGTSGSFLFF. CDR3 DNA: TGCGCCAGCAGCCAACTTACCCCCGGCACTAGCGGGAGTTTTCTGTTCTTC. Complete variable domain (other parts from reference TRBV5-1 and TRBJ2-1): KAGVTQTPRYLIKTRGQQVTLSCSPISGHRSVSWYQQTPGQGLQFLFEYFSETQRNKGNFPGRFSGRQFSNSRSEMNVSTLELGDSALYLCASSQLTPGTSGSFLFFGPGTRLTVL.

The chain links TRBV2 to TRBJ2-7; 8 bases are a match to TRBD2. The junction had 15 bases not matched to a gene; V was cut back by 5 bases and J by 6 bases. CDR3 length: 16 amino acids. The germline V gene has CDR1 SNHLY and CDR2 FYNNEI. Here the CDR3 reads CASSQSGGLRSSEQYF. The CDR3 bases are TGTGCCAGCAGTCAAAGCGGGGGCCTTAGGTCGAGCGAGCAGTACTTC.

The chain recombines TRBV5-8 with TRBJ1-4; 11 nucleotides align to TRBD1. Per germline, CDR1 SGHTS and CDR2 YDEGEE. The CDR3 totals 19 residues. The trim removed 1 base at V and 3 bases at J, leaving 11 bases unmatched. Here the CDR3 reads CASSLQFGTGGRANEKLFF. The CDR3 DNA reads TGTGCCAGCAGCTTGCAGTTCGGGACAGGGGGTCGAGCTAATGAAAAACTGTTTTTT.

Here the CDR3 reads CASSSDTEAFF. The CDR3 nucleotides are TGTGCCAGCAGCTCGGACACTGAAGCTTTCTTT. J is TRBJ1-1 and V is TRBV7-9; D is unresolved. The length of the CDR3 is 11 residues. Trimming shortened V by 4 bases and J by 3 bases, and 3 bases separated the two germline ends. Germline V CDR1 and CDR2: SEHNR, FQNEAQ (reference sequence).

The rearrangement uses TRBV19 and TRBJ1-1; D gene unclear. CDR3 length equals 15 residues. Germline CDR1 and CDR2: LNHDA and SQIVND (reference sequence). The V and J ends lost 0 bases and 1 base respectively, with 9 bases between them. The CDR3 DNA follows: TGTGCCAGTAGTATAGATTCCGGGTGGAACACTGAAGCTTTCTTT. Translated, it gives CASSIDSGWNTEAFF.

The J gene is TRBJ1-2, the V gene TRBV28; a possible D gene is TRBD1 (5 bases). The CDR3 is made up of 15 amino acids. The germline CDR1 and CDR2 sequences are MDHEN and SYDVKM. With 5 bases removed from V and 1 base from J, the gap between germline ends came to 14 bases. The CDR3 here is CASSEQTALNYGYTF. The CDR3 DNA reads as TGTGCCAGCAGTGAACAGACAGCCCTTAACTATGGCTACACCTTC.

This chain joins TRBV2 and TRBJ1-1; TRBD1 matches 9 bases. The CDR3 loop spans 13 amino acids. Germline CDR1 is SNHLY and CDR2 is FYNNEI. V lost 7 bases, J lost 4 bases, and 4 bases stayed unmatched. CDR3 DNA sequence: TGTGCCAGCATGGGGACAGGGCTCACTGAAGCTTTCTTT. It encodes CASMGTGLTEAFF. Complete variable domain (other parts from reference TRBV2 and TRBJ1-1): EPEVTQTPSHQVTQMGQEVILRCVPISNHLYFYWYRQILGQKVEFLVSFYNNEISEKSEIFDDQFSVERPDGSNFTLKIRSTKLEDSAMYFCASMGTGLTEAFFGQGTRLTVV.

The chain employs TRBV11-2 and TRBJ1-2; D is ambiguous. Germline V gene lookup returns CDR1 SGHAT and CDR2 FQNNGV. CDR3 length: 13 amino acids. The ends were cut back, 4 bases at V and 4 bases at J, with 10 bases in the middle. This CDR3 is CASSSAIGYGYTF. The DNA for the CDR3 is TGTGCCAGCAGCTCCGCGATCGGCTATGGCTACACCTTC.

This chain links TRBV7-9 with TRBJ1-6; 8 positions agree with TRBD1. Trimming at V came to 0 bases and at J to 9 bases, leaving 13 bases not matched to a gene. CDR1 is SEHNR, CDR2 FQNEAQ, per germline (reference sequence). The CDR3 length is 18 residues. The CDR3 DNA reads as TGTGCCAGCAGCTTAGCCCCATTCAAGACAGGGGAGATTTCACCCCTCCACTTT. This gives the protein CASSLAPFKTGEISPLHF.

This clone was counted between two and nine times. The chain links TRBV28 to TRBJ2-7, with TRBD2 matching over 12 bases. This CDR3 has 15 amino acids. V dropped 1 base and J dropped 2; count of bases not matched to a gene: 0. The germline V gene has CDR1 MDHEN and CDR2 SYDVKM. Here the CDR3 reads CASSLSSGGAYEQYF. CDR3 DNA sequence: TGTGCCAGCAGTTTATCTAGCGGGGGGGCCTACGAGCAGTACTTC.

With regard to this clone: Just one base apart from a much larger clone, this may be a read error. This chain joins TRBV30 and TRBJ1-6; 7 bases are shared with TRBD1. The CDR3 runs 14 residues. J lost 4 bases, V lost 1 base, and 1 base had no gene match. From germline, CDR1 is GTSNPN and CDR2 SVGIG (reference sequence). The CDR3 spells CAWSAGQYNSPLHF. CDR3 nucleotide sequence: TGTGCCTGGAGTGCGGGACAGTATAATTCACCCCTCCACTTT.